These 15 T cell receptor beta chains came from one sample sequenced in a study of breast tumors, draining lymph nodes, adjacent tissues. Breast cancer patients provided tissue from their axillary draining lymph nodes. TCRdb independently ran MiXCR on the multiplex PCR reads; one entry per CDR3 protein. The table includes fewer than 200,000 distinct CDR3 sequences, approximately 33% detected once. The source material was axillary lymph node tissue. These receptors were obtained from a female donor with breast cancer. Some clones in this sample may be carry-over from other donors' samples.

The chain is built from TRBV2 and TRBJ1-2, with 8 bases matching TRBD1. CDR3 length equals 12 residues. Germline trimming cut 8 bases from V and 14 bases from J; bases unmatched to any gene: 13. From germline, CDR1 is SNHLY and CDR2 FYNNEI. CDR3 coding DNA: TGTGCCAGCTCGGGGGACAGGCTGGTGGTTACCTTC. It translates to CASSGDRLVVTF.

This clonotype was observed at least ten times. The chain is built from TRBV7-2 and TRBJ2-5; perhaps TRBD1 as D (5 bases). V lost 0 bases to trimming and J lost 5 bases, with 10 bases between them. This CDR3 region has 14 residues. The germline gives CDR1 SGHTA, CDR2 FQGNSA. CDR3 in DNA: TGTGCCAGCAGCTTAGCGGGCAGGGCGGAGACCCAGTACTTC. This encodes CASSLAGRAETQYF.

At least ten counts were recorded for this clonotype. This chain uses TRBV5-8 with TRBJ2-1, with 9 bases that match TRBD2. Trimming at V came to 7 bases and at J to 4 bases, leaving 6 bases not matched to a gene. Germline-derived CDR1 and CDR2 are SGHTS and YDEGEE. The CDR3 is 14 residues long. The CDR3 loop is CASSVAGVYNEQFF. The DNA of the CDR3 is TGTGCCAGCTCGGTAGCGGGAGTGTACAATGAGCAGTTCTTC.

At least ten counts were recorded for this clonotype. The chain employs TRBV6-5 and TRBJ1-2, with unresolved D. Germline loops: CDR1 MNHEY, CDR2 SVGAGI. The CDR3 loop spans 11 amino acids. Trimming cost V 5 bases and J 6 bases, with 7 bases left between them. Here the CDR3 DNA reads TGTGCCAGCAGTCTACCGGATGGCTACACCTTC. It codes for CASSLPDGYTF.

This rearrangement joins TRBV27 to TRBJ2-1, with 10 bases matching TRBD1. The V segment lost 5 bases and the J segment 3 bases; nucleotides outside the gene matches: 7. The CDR3 is 16 residues long. Germline V gives CDR1 MNHEY, CDR2 SMNVEV (reference sequence). DNA for the CDR3: TGTGCCAGCAGTCCACCGGGACAGGGGCGCTACAATGAGCAGTTCTTC. This encodes CASSPPGQGRYNEQFF.

This clonotype has only a few counts. V is TRBV9 and J is TRBJ1-3; D is uncertain. The ends were cut back, 4 bases at V and 2 bases at J, with 13 bases in the middle. Looked up from germline, CDR1 is SGDLS and CDR2 is YYNGEE. The CDR3 length is 15 residues. Here the CDR3 DNA reads TGTGCCAGCAGCCCACCGGGGATCACTGGAAACACCATATATTTT. It specifies CASSPPGITGNTIYF.

Many counts were recorded for this clonotype. This chain links TRBV20-1 with TRBJ2-7; D remains ambiguous. V lost 5 bases and J 0 bases, leaving 17 bases between the germline ends. Germline V CDR1 and CDR2: DFQATT, SNEGSKA (reference sequence). The length of the CDR3 is 15 residues. The CDR3 DNA reads as TGCAGTGCTCGCCACCTTCTGGGAACCTCCTACGAGCAGTACTTC. Its protein is CSARHLLGTSYEQYF.

This clonotype was detected many times. This chain joins TRBV4-3 and TRBJ2-3; D might be TRBD1 (5 bases). This CDR3 region has 15 residues. The V end was cut by 0 bases, the J end by 0 bases, with 7 bases between. Germline V gene sequence: CDR1 LGHNA, CDR2 YSLEER. The CDR3 is CASSQDRASTDTQYF. The CDR3 DNA follows: TGCGCCAGCAGCCAAGACAGGGCTAGCACAGATACGCAGTATTTT.

With respect to this clonotype: Because the CDR3 is missing its conserved closing phenylalanine or tryptophan, this is likely a read error. This chain links TRBV2 with TRBJ2-3; 8 bases match TRBD2. This CDR3 comprises 12 residues. Germline CDR1 is SNHLY and CDR2 is FYNNEI. V lost 6 bases to trimming and J lost 6 bases; unmatched junction nucleotides: 2. The CDR3 DNA reads TGTGCCAGCAGCTCGGGAGGGGATACGCAGTATCTT. It specifies CASSSGGDTQYL.

This clonotype was recorded only once. Since a much larger clone is just one base distant, this may be a read error. The rearrangement uses TRBV6-5 and TRBJ2-7; 12 nucleotides align to TRBD2. The trim removed 3 bases at V and 7 bases at J, leaving 7 bases unmatched. From germline, CDR1 is MNHEY and CDR2 SVGAGI. The CDR3 is 15 residues long. The chain's CDR3 is CASSYRTSGKGEQYF. Written as DNA, the CDR3 is TGTGCCAGCAGTTATAGGACTAGCGGGAAGGGTGAGCAGTACTTC.

This clonotype was seen ten or more times. The chain carries TRBV27 and TRBJ2-7; D gene ambiguous. V dropped 2 bases and J dropped 3 bases, with 8 bases sitting between them. Germline CDR1 reads MNHEY; CDR2 reads SMNVEV (reference sequence). This CDR3 is built from 13 residues. The CDR3 protein is CASSLPGHYEQYF. Here the CDR3 DNA reads TGTGCCAGCAGTTTACCCGGGCACTACGAGCAGTACTTC.

There are many counts of this clonotype. J is TRBJ1-4 and V is TRBV19; D is unresolved. Trimming removed 5 bases at V and 7 bases at J, with 17 bases between. Germline V gene data show CDR1 as LNHDA and CDR2 as SQIVND (reference sequence). CDR3 length equals 15 residues. DNA for the CDR3: TGTGCCAGTAGTTCCTACGAGTGGTACTCTGAAAAACTGTTTTTT. Its translation is CASSSYEWYSEKLFF. The variable domain in full, with the rest retrieved from reference TRBV19 and TRBJ1-4, is DGGITQSPKYLFRKEGQNVTLSCEQNLNHDAMYWYRQDPGQGLRLIYYSQIVNDFQKGDIAEGYSVSREKKESFPLTVTSAQKNPTAFYLCASSSYEWYSEKLFFGSGTQLSVL.

This clonotype was picked up many times. The gene calls are TRBV4-2 and TRBJ2-6, with a possible D match to TRBD2 (7 bases). The CDR3 spans 20 residues. CDR1 is LGHNA, CDR2 YNFKEQ, per germline. V was clipped by 0 bases and J by 0 bases, with 18 bases between them. CDR3 sequence (DNA): TGTGCCAGCAGCCAAGATCCCATCGCGGGGGCCTACTCTGGGGCCAACGTCCTGACTTTC. This encodes CASSQDPIAGAYSGANVLTF.

There are many counts of this clonotype. The chain is built from TRBV28 and TRBJ2-3; D might be TRBD1 (6 bases). The germline V gene has CDR1 MDHEN and CDR2 SYDVKM. The CDR3 totals 17 residues. The V end lost 5 bases, the J end lost 0 bases, and 18 bases lay between the germline ends. This CDR3 reads CASSPRQDTVSTDTQYF. CDR3 coding DNA: TGTGCCAGCAGTCCCAGACAGGATACAGTCAGCACAGATACGCAGTATTTT.

The table lists this clonotype with many counts. This chain joins TRBV9 and TRBJ2-2, with D possibly TRBD2 on 5 matching bases. Germline CDR1 is SGDLS and CDR2 is YYNGEE. V was trimmed by 3 bases and J by 0 bases, leaving 6 bases between them. The length of the CDR3 is 14 residues. In nucleotides, the CDR3 is TGTGCCAGCAGCGACGGGGCGAACACCGGGGAGCTGTTTTTT. This gives the protein CASSDGANTGELFF.